Presented here are 17 T cell receptor beta chains from one specimen sequenced in a study of CD8 T cells in ankylosing spondylitis. Study-wide results and limits: There was a TCR beta motif, made of fewer than 10 highly homologous variants, that appeared characteristic of ankylosing spondylitis blood.

Their specific antigens are unknown. TCRdb passed the 5' RACE reads through MiXCR, listing each CDR3 protein once. The sample contains roughly 400,000 distinct CDR3 sequences, approximately 20% of which appear only once. Material: blood, either unsorted or a sorted T cell fraction (not recorded which). These receptors were taken from a male donor with ankylosing spondylitis.

There are a few counts of this clonotype. The gene calls are TRBV4-1 and TRBJ1-2; D gene ambiguous. The length of the CDR3 is 18 residues. Looked up from germline, CDR1 is MGHRA and CDR2 is YSYEKL. Between the trimmed V and J ends, which lost 4 bases and 2 bases, there was a span of 23 bases. CDR3 residues: CASSLDVADANMNYGYTF. Written as DNA, the CDR3 is TGCGCCAGCAGCCTGGACGTGGCCGACGCGAATATGAACTATGGCTACACCTTC.

This clonotype showed up just a few times. CDR3: CASSWGTGSTGELFF. The CDR3 DNA sequence: TGCGCCAGCAGCTGGGGAACAGGGTCGACCGGGGAGCTGTTTTTT. The V call is TRBV5-1, the J call TRBJ2-2; tentatively, D is TRBD1 (6 bases). Germline CDR1 SGHRS, CDR2 YFSETQ. The CDR3 has 15 amino acids. Trimming took off 3 bases at V and 5 bases at J, with 14 bases between the two ends.

The CDR3 region has the DNA TGTGCCAGCAGTTTGGGAGCGAGCTCCTATAATTCACCCCTCCACTTT. It specifies CASSLGASSYNSPLHF. The rearrangement uses TRBV28 and TRBJ1-6, with D hard to call. V lost 3 bases, J lost 0 bases, and 9 bases lay in between. Germline V gene data show CDR1 as MDHEN and CDR2 as SYDVKM. The CDR3 is 16 amino acids. The whole variable domain, remainder taken from reference TRBV28 and TRBJ1-6, is DVKVTQSSRYLVKRTGEKVFLECVQDMDHENMFWYRQDPGLGLRLIYFSYDVKMKEKGDIPEGYSVSREKKERFSLILESASTNQTSMYLCASSLGASSYNSPLHFGNGTRLTVT.

V is TRBV11-3 and J is TRBJ2-3; D ambiguous. Germline loops: CDR1 SGHNT, CDR2 YENEEA. CDR3 size: 14 residues. With 1 base removed from V and 2 bases from J, the gap between germline ends came to 7 bases. CDR3: CASSLVSATDTQYF. For the CDR3, the DNA is TGTGCCAGCAGCTTAGTCTCGGCCACAGATACGCAGTATTTT.

This clonotype was recorded a few times. J is TRBJ2-6 and V is TRBV2; no reliable D call. V dropped 3 bases and J dropped 4 bases, with 16 bases sitting between them. Germline V lookup: CDR1 SNHLY, CDR2 FYNNEI. The CDR3 is made up of 17 amino acids. This chain's CDR3 is CASSEASGFWGANVLTF. The DNA of the CDR3 is TGTGCCAGCAGTGAGGCTTCCGGCTTTTGGGGGGCCAACGTCCTGACTTTC.

This chain links TRBV6-2 or TRBV6-3 with TRBJ2-7; D gene ambiguous. Germline CDR1 is MNHEY and CDR2 is SVGEGT. CDR3 length: 13 amino acids. V lost 6 bases and J lost 12, with 21 bases in between. The CDR3 DNA reads TGTGCCAGCAGCACAGACATTCCCATCAAGCCGTACTTC. It translates to CASSTDIPIKPYF.

CDR3 coding DNA: TGTGCCAGCTCACCACCGACGGAGTTAGGGAATGAGCAGTTCTTC. Translation gives CASSPPTELGNEQFF. The V call is TRBV18, the J call TRBJ2-1; no clear D. The V and J ends lost 0 bases and 7 bases respectively, with 13 bases between them. This CDR3 is built from 15 residues. Looked up from germline, CDR1 is KGHSH and CDR2 is LQKENI.

V usage is TRBV7-9 and J usage is TRBJ2-3; no clear D. The ends were cut back, 3 bases at V and 4 bases at J, with 11 bases in the middle. Looked up from germline, CDR1 is SEHNR and CDR2 is FQNEAQ (reference sequence). This CDR3 contains 14 residues. CDR3 loop: CASSFYVFADTQYF. For the CDR3, the DNA is TGTGCCAGCAGCTTCTATGTCTTCGCAGATACGCAGTATTTT.

V usage is TRBV20-1 and J usage is TRBJ2-5, with 13 positions matching TRBD2. CDR3 length equals 17 residues. The germline CDR1 and CDR2 sequences are DFQATT and SNEGSKA (reference sequence). V gave up 5 bases and J gave up 7 bases; unmatched junction bases: 16. The chain's CDR3 is CSAGPGLAGTGDGTQYF. The DNA of the CDR3 is TGCAGTGCTGGACCGGGACTAGCGGGAACTGGTGATGGGACCCAGTACTTC.

This clonotype was recorded a few times. The chain recombines TRBV7-2 with TRBJ1-5; D not resolved. V lost 3 bases to trimming and J lost 2 bases, with 8 bases between them. CDR1 SGHTA and CDR2 FQGNSA come from the germline V gene. The CDR3 has 14 residues. The CDR3 spells CASSFRPRNQPQHF. DNA for the CDR3: TGTGCCAGCAGCTTTCGTCCCCGCAATCAGCCCCAGCATTTT.

The DNA of the CDR3 is TGCAGCGTCGTGACAGGGGAAAAACTGTTTTTT. Protein product: CSVVTGEKLFF. The chain carries TRBV29-1 and TRBJ1-4; 7 positions match TRBD1. This CDR3 is built from 11 residues. Germline-derived CDR1 and CDR2 are SQVTM and ANQGSEA. The V gene end was trimmed by 6 bases and the J gene end by 8 bases; junction bases not matched to a gene: 3. The full variable domain, its missing parts supplied by reference TRBV29-1 and TRBJ1-4, is SAVISQKPSRDICQRGTSLTIQCQVDSQVTMMFWYRQQPGQSLTLIATANQGSEATYESGFVIDKFPISRPNLTFSTLTVSNMSPEDSSIYLCSVVTGEKLFFGSGTQLSVL.

This clonotype has more than one count but fewer than ten. This chain links TRBV19 with TRBJ2-7; TRBD2 matches at 13 bases. The CDR3 loop spans 15 amino acids. With 3 bases clipped from V and 2 bases from J, the junction kept 1 base outside the gene matches. Per the germline V gene, CDR1 is LNHDA and CDR2 is SQIVND (reference sequence). This chain's CDR3 is CASSIGTSGTYEQYF. CDR3 DNA: TGTGCCAGTAGTATTGGGACTAGCGGGACCTACGAGCAGTACTTC. Full variable domain (outside the CDR3, taken from reference TRBV19 and TRBJ2-7): DGGITQSPKYLFRKEGQNVTLSCEQNLNHDAMYWYRQDPGQGLRLIYYSQIVNDFQKGDIAEGYSVSREKKESFPLTVTSAQKNPTAFYLCASSIGTSGTYEQYFGPGTRLTVT.

The chain carries TRBV7-3 and TRBJ2-3; TRBD2 might be the D (6 bases). The germline V gene encodes CDR1 SGHTA and CDR2 FQGTGA. CDR3 length equals 13 residues. V lost 4 bases, J lost 3 bases, and 8 bases lay in between. CDR3 nucleotides: TGTGCCAGCAGCTCCGCGGGGACAGATACGCAGTATTTT. This codes for CASSSAGTDTQYF.

The V and J genes are TRBV7-9 and TRBJ1-4; no firm D call. The V end lost 1 base, the J end lost 6 bases, and 6 bases lay between the germline ends. The length of the CDR3 is 13 residues. Per germline, CDR1 SEHNR and CDR2 FQNEAQ (reference sequence). This chain's CDR3 is CASSLGLDEKLFF. As DNA, the CDR3 is TGTGCCAGCAGCTTAGGGCTGGATGAAAAACTGTTTTTT.

The J gene is TRBJ2-7, the V gene TRBV28; 7 nucleotides agree with TRBD1. Trimming took 2 bases from V and 2 from J; bases not matched to a gene: 6. There are 15 residues in the CDR3. The germline V gene encodes CDR1 MDHEN and CDR2 SYDVKM. In nucleotides, the CDR3 is TGTGCCAGCAGTTTACCGACAGGGATTACCTACGAGCAGTACTTC. It is translated as CASSLPTGITYEQYF.

This clonotype was seen only a few times. As DNA, the CDR3 is TGTGCCAGCTCGACTAGCGGGTCCTACACCGGGGAGCTGTTTTTT. Its protein is CASSTSGSYTGELFF. This sequence joins TRBV18 and TRBJ2-2; 10 bases agree with TRBD2. Germline trimming cut 6 bases from V and 3 bases from J; bases unmatched to any gene: 4. Germline values: CDR1 KGHSH, CDR2 LQKENI. The CDR3 consists of 15 residues. The whole variable domain, filled in from reference TRBV18 and TRBJ2-2, reads NAGVMQNPRHLVRRRGQEARLRCSPMKGHSHVYWYRQLPEEGLKFMVYLQKENIIDESGMPKERFSAEFPKEGPSILRIQQVVRGDSAAYFCASSTSGSYTGELFFGEGSRLTVL.

This chain uses TRBV4-2 with TRBJ2-1; a possible D gene is TRBD2 (6 bases). The CDR3 sequence is 18 residues long. In germline, CDR1 is LGHNA, CDR2 YNFKEQ. Trimming left V 0 bases short and J 0 bases short, with 15 bases between. In DNA, the CDR3 is TGTGCCAGCAGCCAAGATAGGCTAGCGACCAACTCCTACAATGAGCAGTTCTTC. Its protein is CASSQDRLATNSYNEQFF.